This T cell receptor beta chain was profiled in a study of OX40 agonist ivuxolimab in advanced cancers. Regarding the study as a whole: Partial responders at 0.1-3.0 mg/kg showed near-lowest clonal expansion. CD8+ T cells were the subset that, on average, had more expanded clones than CD4+.

Turning to this clone: What it recognizes is unknown.

Only in-frame clones appear in the TCRdb table, and some are missing; sequencing was by immunoSEQ multiplex PCR. The table records 60,000 to 85,000 clones, around 87% of them present only once. This sequence originates from an adult with an advanced solid tumor such as melanoma, head and neck, liver or kidney cancer. Sequenced here: CD4+ or CD8+ T cells sorted from blood, sampled in a trial of the OX40 agonist ivuxolimab.

CDR3 nucleotides: TGTGCCAGCAGCTTCCGTGGGATGAGCTCCTACAATGAGCAGTTCTTC. Translated: CASSFRGMSSYNEQFF. The chain has TRBV5-6 and TRBJ2-1; no clear D gene. The CDR3 has 16 amino acids. Germline CDR1 is SGHDT and CDR2 is YYEEEE. The V gene lost 2 bases and the J gene lost 0 bases, with 12 bases spanning the gap. Supplemented by reference TRBV5-6 and TRBJ2-1, the full variable domain reads DAGVTQSPTHLIKTRGQQVTLRCSPKSGHDTVSWYQQALGQGPQFIFQYYEEEERQRGNFPDRFSGHQFPNYSSELNVNALLLGDSALYLCASSFRGMSSYNEQFFGPGTRLTVL.